These 26 T cell receptor beta chains came from one sample sequenced in a study of cytomegalovirus exposure and HLA in healthy donors. The PCR had 60 Vbeta and 13 Jbeta primers. This table comes from immunoSEQ multiplex PCR, and its TCRdb copy is limited to in-frame clones, with some not included. The table for this sample gives about 190,000 clones. The sequenced sample consisted of PBMCs. These receptor sequences come from a man in his thirties or forties in good health and CMV-seronegative.

The genes are TRBV28 and TRBJ2-7; D gene ambiguous. Germline CDR1 reads MDHEN; CDR2 reads SYDVKM. CDR3 length: 14 amino acids. V lost 6 bases to trimming and J lost 4 bases, with 16 bases between them. This CDR3 is CASSFRSSQYEQYF. CDR3 nucleotides: TGTGCCAGCAGCTTTAGGTCTAGTCAGTACGAGCAGTACTTC. The full variable domain, completed using reference TRBV28 and TRBJ2-7, is DVKVTQSSRYLVKRTGEKVFLECVQDMDHENMFWYRQDPGLGLRLIYFSYDVKMKEKGDIPEGYSVSREKKERFSLILESASTNQTSMYLCASSFRSSQYEQYFGPGTRLTVT.

This sequence joins TRBV4-1 and TRBJ1-4; a weak D match, TRBD1 (5 bases). CDR3 length: 13 amino acids. The V and J ends lost 2 bases and 5 bases respectively, with 6 bases between them. Germline CDR1 reads MGHRA; CDR2 reads YSYEKL. The DNA of the CDR3 is TGCGCCAGCAGCCAATGGACAAATGAAAAACTGTTTTTT. Protein product: CASSQWTNEKLFF.

The rearrangement joins TRBV5-1 to TRBJ2-1, with 11 bases aligning to TRBD2. V was clipped by 4 bases and J by 10 bases; unmatched bases: 16. This CDR3 spans 17 amino acids. Germline CDR1 and CDR2: SGHRS and YFSETQ. CDR3 protein: CASSPVTLSGGAGEQFF. Here the CDR3 DNA reads TGCGCCAGCAGCCCCGTTACCCTTAGCGGGGGGGCGGGGGAGCAGTTCTTC.

V and J are TRBV11-2 and TRBJ2-1, with 10 bases aligning to TRBD2. CDR1 is SGHAT and CDR2 is FQNNGV in the germline V gene. Trimming removed 6 bases from V and 7 bases from J; junction bases left unmatched: 9. This CDR3 has 15 amino acids. The CDR3 sequence: CASRQSGGAGNEQFF. CDR3 nucleotide sequence: TGTGCCAGCAGACAAAGCGGGGGGGCTGGAAATGAGCAGTTCTTC.

The V gene is TRBV10-3, the J gene TRBJ2-1; D possibly corresponds to TRBD1 (6 bases). This CDR3 is built from 14 residues. Trimming stripped 6 bases from V and 0 bases from J, with 9 bases between. Looked up from germline, CDR1 is ENHRY and CDR2 is SYGVKD. DNA for the CDR3: TGTGCCATCAGCGTACAGGGCTCCTACAATGAGCAGTTCTTC. Translated, it gives CAISVQGSYNEQFF.

V and J are TRBV15 and TRBJ1-1; 7 bases map to TRBD1. From germline, CDR1 is LNHNV and CDR2 YYDKDF (reference sequence). Germline trimming cut 0 bases from V and 4 bases from J; bases unmatched to any gene: 2. CDR3 length: 14 residues. Here the CDR3 reads CATSREGGGTEAFF. CDR3 in DNA: TGTGCCACCAGCAGAGAAGGGGGCGGCACTGAAGCTTTCTTT.

This sequence joins TRBV5-1 and TRBJ2-1; 8 bases are a match to TRBD1. V shed 0 bases and J 2 bases; nucleotides not matched to a gene: 1. The CDR3 runs to 15 residues. The germline V gene has CDR1 SGHRS and CDR2 YFSETQ. The CDR3 region has the DNA TGCGCCAGCAGCTTGGAGGACAGGGCCTACAATGAGCAGTTCTTC. Protein sequence: CASSLEDRAYNEQFF.

The rearrangement links TRBV7-6 to TRBJ2-7, with 14 nucleotides matching TRBD2. Looked up from germline, CDR1 is SGHVS and CDR2 is FNYEAQ. The CDR3 runs to 16 residues. The junction had 8 bases not matched to a gene; V was cut back by 5 bases and J by 5 bases. This CDR3 reads CASSIAGTSGRDEQYF. In DNA, the CDR3 is TGTGCCAGCAGCATTGCCGGGACTAGCGGGAGAGACGAGCAGTACTTC.

CDR3: CASSPPTENTEAFF. The CDR3 bases are TGTGCCAGCTCACCACCTACAGAGAACACTGAAGCTTTCTTT. The chain has TRBV18 and TRBJ1-1; D is undetermined. The CDR3 contains 14 residues. V was clipped by 0 bases and J by 1 base, with 6 bases between them. Per the germline V gene, CDR1 is KGHSH and CDR2 is LQKENI.

V gene TRBV6-1 combines with J gene TRBJ1-6; D may be TRBD1 (5 bases). V was shortened by 6 bases and J by 10 bases, with 16 bases between the two germline ends. The CDR3 is made up of 14 amino acids. Per germline, CDR1 MNHNS and CDR2 SASEGT. The CDR3 DNA is TGTGCCAGCAGCCCGGGGGGAGGGAAATCACCCCTCCACTTT. This translates into CASSPGGGKSPLHF.

DNA of the CDR3: TGCGCCAGCAACCTGGGACAGGGGGCCTTCTCTGGGGCCAACGTCCTGACTTTC. Its translation: CASNLGQGAFSGANVLTF. The chain combines TRBV5-1 with TRBJ2-6; 12 bases map to TRBD1. CDR3 length: 18 amino acids. CDR1 is SGHRS and CDR2 is YFSETQ in the germline V gene. Trimming removed 6 bases from V and 0 bases from J; junction bases left unmatched: 7. Full variable domain (missing parts from reference TRBV5-1 and TRBJ2-6): KAGVTQTPRYLIKTRGQQVTLSCSPISGHRSVSWYQQTPGQGLQFLFEYFSETQRNKGNFPGRFSGRQFSNSRSEMNVSTLELGDSALYLCASNLGQGAFSGANVLTFGAGSRLTVL.

This chain uses TRBV14 with TRBJ1-3, with unresolved D. CDR3 length equals 15 residues. CDR1 and CDR2 (germline): SGHDN, FVKESK. Trimming removed 1 base from V and 7 bases from J, with 14 bases in between. The DNA for the CDR3 is TGTGCCAGCAGCCAAGGTGTAATAACAGCCAACACCATATATTTT. It translates to CASSQGVITANTIYF.

The chain employs TRBV18 and TRBJ1-4; no clear D. Germline V CDR1 and CDR2: KGHSH, LQKENI. The V end was cut by 3 bases, the J end by 0 bases, with 8 bases between. The length of the CDR3 is 15 residues. CDR3 nucleotides: TGTGCCAGCTCACCCTCAGGTCCAACTAATGAAAAACTGTTTTTT. Protein: CASSPSGPTNEKLFF.

The chain links TRBV7-2 to TRBJ2-3; 7 bases align to TRBD1. Germline-derived CDR1 and CDR2 are SGHTA and FQGNSA. This CDR3 region has 14 residues. After removal of 4 bases from V and 6 bases from J, the junction contained 7 bases not matched to a gene. DNA for the CDR3: TGTGCCAGCAGCTCGGGACAGTCCTTTGATACGCAGTATTTT. Its translation: CASSSGQSFDTQYF.

The V call is TRBV27, the J call TRBJ1-1; no definite D call. CDR1 MNHEY and CDR2 SMNVEV come from the germline V gene (reference sequence). V was pared by 4 bases and J by 1 base, with 10 bases between. The CDR3 has 14 amino acids. The CDR3 sequence: CASSYKQQNTEAFF. CDR3 in DNA: TGTGCCAGCAGTTACAAACAGCAGAACACTGAAGCTTTCTTT.

This chain links TRBV5-1 with TRBJ2-1, with D perhaps matching TRBD2 (7 bases). V was cut by 4 bases and J by 4 bases, with 18 bases left in between. This CDR3 spans 16 amino acids. The germline V gene encodes CDR1 SGHRS and CDR2 YFSETQ. CDR3 sequence: CASSLGWGGHYNEQFF. The CDR3 region has the DNA TGCGCCAGCAGCCTCGGATGGGGGGGACATTACAATGAGCAGTTCTTC.

This rearrangement joins TRBV5-4 to TRBJ2-1, with 9 bases matching TRBD1. CDR1 is SGHNT, CDR2 YYREEE, per germline (reference sequence). CDR3 length equals 15 residues. The trim removed 3 bases at V and 8 bases at J, leaving 9 bases unmatched. The CDR3 sequence: CASSSPGQGPYEQFF. CDR3 DNA sequence: TGTGCCAGCAGCTCCCCGGGACAGGGTCCCTATGAGCAGTTCTTC.

V is TRBV10-3 and J is TRBJ2-1; 7 positions match TRBD1. The CDR3 runs 15 residues. Germline CDR1 and CDR2: ENHRY and SYGVKD. J was trimmed by 6 bases and V by 2 bases; bases with no gene match: 7. The CDR3 nucleotides are TGTGCCATCAGTGAGCGACAGGGAGTGGTCAATGAGCAGTTCTTC. This encodes CAISERQGVVNEQFF.

The rearrangement links TRBV19 to TRBJ2-5; D is perhaps TRBD2 (5 bases). The germline gives CDR1 LNHDA, CDR2 SQIVND (reference sequence). The V and J ends lost 5 bases and 5 bases respectively, with 12 bases between them. The CDR3 length is 13 residues. CDR3 nucleotide sequence: TGTGCCAGTAGTGCGGGCACTGGGGAGACCCAGTACTTC. Translated, it gives CASSAGTGETQYF.

The rearrangement joins TRBV9 to TRBJ2-3; perhaps TRBD1 as D (5 bases). V was pared by 0 bases and J by 2 bases, with 7 bases between. This CDR3 region has 14 residues. Germline V CDR1 and CDR2: SGDLS, YYNGEE. The DNA of the CDR3 is TGTGCCAGCAGCGTAGCAGGGTTCACAGATACGCAGTATTTT. As protein: CASSVAGFTDTQYF.

V is TRBV5-8 and J is TRBJ2-6, with D perhaps matching TRBD1 (6 bases). This CDR3 is 20 amino acids long. V lost 4 bases and J 0 bases, leaving 23 bases between the germline ends. The germline gives CDR1 SGHTS, CDR2 YDEGEE. The DNA for the CDR3 is TGTGCCAGCAGCCCTATTATGAATCGGGACACGCTCTCTGGGGCCAACGTCCTGACTTTC. It encodes CASSPIMNRDTLSGANVLTF.

The V gene is TRBV18, the J gene TRBJ1-4, with TRBD1 matching 8 bases. Germline-derived CDR1 and CDR2 are KGHSH and LQKENI. CDR3 length: 15 amino acids. V dropped 0 bases and J dropped 8; count of bases not matched to a gene: 5. The CDR3 loop is CASSPPRTGSEKLFF. In DNA form, the CDR3 reads TGTGCCAGCTCACCACCGCGGACAGGGAGCGAAAAACTGTTTTTT.

The rearrangement joins TRBV29-1 to TRBJ1-2; D uncertain. Germline V gene sequence: CDR1 SQVTM, CDR2 ANQGSEA. This CDR3 has 16 residues. V lost 6 bases and J lost 1, with 21 bases in between. The CDR3 nucleotides are TGCAGCGTCCCCCGAGGGATACAAACAATTAACTATGGCTACACCTTC. Its protein product is CSVPRGIQTINYGYTF.

The V call is TRBV5-4, the J call TRBJ1-6; D is perhaps TRBD1 (5 bases). Germline V gives CDR1 SGHNT, CDR2 YYREEE (reference sequence). Trimming cost V 1 base and J 8 bases, with 13 bases left between them. The CDR3 has 15 amino acids. CDR3 protein: CASSLNPGGDSPLHF. The CDR3, as DNA: TGTGCCAGCAGCTTGAATCCCGGGGGGGATTCACCCCTCCACTTT.

The rearrangement links TRBV10-3 to TRBJ1-3; D not resolved. Between the trimmed V and J ends, which lost 1 base and 0 bases, there was a span of 10 bases. Germline CDR1 ENHRY, CDR2 SYGVKD. The CDR3 is made up of 16 amino acids. The CDR3 DNA sequence: TGTGCCATCAGTGAGTACGGAGCAGACTCTGGAAACACCATATATTTT. Residues: CAISEYGADSGNTIYF.

The J gene is TRBJ2-5, the V gene TRBV25-1; D is undetermined. Germline V CDR1 and CDR2: MGHDK, SYGVNS. The CDR3 extends over 14 amino acids. V lost 6 bases and J lost 5, with 16 bases in between. The DNA for the CDR3 is TGTGCCAGCAGCGGTAGCAACGCCGGGGAGACCCAGTACTTC. Translated: CASSGSNAGETQYF.